The T cell receptor beta chain described here comes from a study of post-analysis software for immune sequencing data. About the research overall: Relapsing-remitting, secondary progressive and progressive-relapsing courses of multiple sclerosis were included. The study, taken as a whole, reports: Significantly decreased normalized Chao1 diversity was recorded for multiple sclerosis patients relative to controls. Co-batched samples clustered tightly together by F measure. Among a handful of TRBV segments more frequent in patients than controls were TRBV5-6, TRBV5-1 and TRBV20-1.

The TCR beta cDNA libraries carried unique molecular identifiers. TCRdb processed the PCR reads anew with MiXCR; each CDR3 protein has one entry. In the table there are about 540,000 distinct CDR3 sequences, about a third of which are singletons. As regards this clonotype: Its antigen is unknown.

The CDR3 runs to 12 residues. V was clipped by 7 bases and J by 5 bases; unmatched bases: 5. Germline assignment: CDR1 DFQATT and CDR2 SNEGSKA (reference sequence). The material sequenced was blood. The V and J genes are TRBV20-1 and TRBJ2-3, with 8 nucleotides matching TRBD1. The receptor's source is a girl younger than 18 with multiple sclerosis. The CDR3 DNA reads as TGCAGTGAGGACAGGGCAGGAGATACGCAGTATTTT. Protein: CSEDRAGDTQYF.